These 9 T cell receptor beta chains came from one sample sequenced in a study of control samples from healthy donors and cancer patients (dated by TCRdb to about 2020). Receptor libraries were prepared by the immunoSEQ multiplex PCR assay. Not all clones reach the TCRdb copy of this immuneACCESS table, which keeps in-frame sequences only. Checked studies attribute under half of the gap to unresolved V genes and leave the rest unexplained. This sample has about 83,000 clones in its table, and around 91% of those were observed once. Of the sample, 17% is held by the ten largest clones. Specimen: blood. The source is a man in his fifties in good health.

The chain employs TRBV5-6 and TRBJ1-2, with D hard to call. Germline V CDR1 and CDR2: SGHDT, YYEEEE. The length of the CDR3 is 13 residues. V lost 0 bases, J lost 2 bases, and 5 bases lay in between. CDR3 nucleotides: TGTGCCAGCAGCTTGGCGGAAAACTATGGCTACACCTTC. It specifies CASSLAENYGYTF. Together with reference TRBV5-6 and TRBJ1-2, the CDR3 gives the full variable domain: DAGVTQSPTHLIKTRGQQVTLRCSPKSGHDTVSWYQQALGQGPQFIFQYYEEEERQRGNFPDRFSGHQFPNYSSELNVNALLLGDSALYLCASSLAENYGYTFGSGTRLTVV.

The chain is built from TRBV7-2 and TRBJ2-1; D is unresolved. The CDR3 loop spans 11 amino acids. Germline-derived CDR1 and CDR2 are SGHTA and FQGNSA. Between the trimmed V and J ends, which lost 4 bases and 10 bases, there was a span of 8 bases. The CDR3 is CASSSFGEQFF. CDR3 in DNA: TGTGCCAGCAGCTCCTTCGGAGAGCAGTTCTTC.

The chain joins TRBV7-2 to TRBJ2-5, with a tentative D call TRBD1 (7 bases). V was pared by 5 bases and J by 5 bases, with 12 bases between. The CDR3 length is 13 residues. Germline V CDR1 and CDR2: SGHTA, FQGNSA. The CDR3 DNA follows: TGTGCCAGCAGCACGACAGGGAGGGAGACCCAGTACTTC. Amino acid sequence: CASSTTGRETQYF.

The CDR3 sequence is CSVGRSNTEAFF. CDR3 DNA: TGCAGCGTTGGACGGTCGAACACTGAAGCTTTCTTT. The V call is TRBV29-1, the J call TRBJ1-1; unclear D gene. Germline V CDR1 and CDR2: SQVTM, ANQGSEA. CDR3 length: 12 residues. The V and J ends lost 4 bases and 1 base respectively, with 7 bases between them.

The genes are TRBV24-1 and TRBJ1-4; D remains unclear. V was shortened by 5 bases and J by 5 bases, with 8 bases between the two germline ends. Germline assignment: CDR1 KGHDR and CDR2 SFDVKD. The CDR3 contains 13 residues. The chain's CDR3 is CATSAGFNEKLFF. Written as DNA, the CDR3 is TGTGCCACCAGTGCGGGATTCAATGAAAAACTGTTTTTT.

The rearrangement joins TRBV6-5 to TRBJ1-1, with D unresolved. Germline lookup yields CDR1 MNHEY and CDR2 SVGAGI. V was clipped by 6 bases and J by 4 bases, with 6 bases between them. The CDR3 consists of 11 residues. The CDR3 spells CASRRFTEAFF. CDR3 DNA: TGTGCCAGCAGGCGGTTCACTGAAGCTTTCTTT.

The chain's CDR3 is CASSLTGTEQFF. Written as DNA, the CDR3 is TGTGCCAGCAGTTTGACGGGCACTGAGCAGTTCTTC. The chain carries TRBV27 and TRBJ2-1; D remains unclear. V was shortened by 3 bases and J by 9 bases, with 9 bases between the two germline ends. CDR1 and CDR2 from the germline V gene are MNHEY and SMNVEV (reference sequence). This CDR3 region has 12 residues.

The rearrangement links TRBV5-1 to TRBJ1-1; no clear D gene. Between the trimmed V and J ends, which lost 0 bases and 1 base, there was a span of 4 bases. The length of the CDR3 is 13 residues. Germline V gene data show CDR1 as SGHRS and CDR2 as YFSETQ. CDR3 loop: CASSLAANTEAFF. The CDR3 DNA sequence: TGCGCCAGCAGCTTGGCGGCGAACACTGAAGCTTTCTTT.

The genes are TRBV5-1 and TRBJ2-2; tentatively, D is TRBD1 or TRBD2 (7 bases each). Germline V gene sequence: CDR1 SGHRS, CDR2 YFSETQ. V lost 1 base, J lost 6 bases, and 13 bases lay in between. The CDR3 extends over 15 amino acids. The CDR3 protein is CASSLPQGGAGELFF. In nucleotides, the CDR3 is TGCGCCAGCAGCTTGCCCCAGGGGGGGGCCGGGGAGCTGTTTTTT.